A single sample gave rise to the 13 T cell receptor beta chains below, sequenced in a study of T cell repertoires in cytomegalovirus infection. A single record per CDR3 protein comes from TCRdb applying MiXCR to the reads. The table shows about 310,000 distinct CDR3 sequences, with about 9.1% occurring only once. Material for sequencing was PBMCs. The receptors come from a human donor in good health (CMV status not recorded). Some clones in this sample may be carry-over from other donors' samples.

At least ten counts were recorded for this clonotype. The chain recombines TRBV29-1 with TRBJ1-1, with D unclear. The ends were cut back, 7 bases at V and 6 bases at J, with 15 bases in the middle. Per the germline V gene, CDR1 is SQVTM and CDR2 is ANQGSEA. The CDR3 runs 12 residues. The CDR3 loop is CSARRELAEAFF. DNA of the CDR3: TGCAGCGCCCGTAGAGAGCTCGCTGAAGCTTTCTTT.

This clonotype was detected many times. The rearrangement uses TRBV2 and TRBJ2-1; D is uncertain. This CDR3 is 11 amino acids long. Trimming stripped 5 bases from V and 8 bases from J, with 7 bases between. The germline V gene has CDR1 SNHLY and CDR2 FYNNEI. The CDR3 region has the DNA TGTGCCAGCAGTCCAAAATATGAGCAGTTCTTC. This encodes CASSPKYEQFF.

This clonotype was seen many times. The chain couples TRBV28 to TRBJ2-1; no definite D call. The CDR3 runs 16 residues. The V end was cut by 6 bases, the J end by 0 bases, with 15 bases between. Germline values: CDR1 MDHEN, CDR2 SYDVKM. The CDR3, as DNA: TGTGCCAGCAGCCAGATAACAGTCAGCTCCTACAATGAGCAGTTCTTC. Encoded protein: CASSQITVSSYNEQFF.

This clonotype has just a few counts. V gene TRBV4-1 combines with J gene TRBJ1-5; 9 nucleotides line up with TRBD1. Trimming at V came to 0 bases and at J to 0 bases, leaving 12 bases not matched to a gene. Germline CDR1 MGHRA, CDR2 YSYEKL. This CDR3 spans 20 amino acids. The CDR3 loop is CASSQDSFAGTGYSNQPQHF. For the CDR3, the DNA is TGCGCCAGCAGCCAAGATTCATTCGCCGGGACAGGGTATAGCAATCAGCCCCAGCATTTT.

This clonotype came up many times. This rearrangement joins TRBV6-5 to TRBJ2-2, with D hard to call. CDR1 MNHEY and CDR2 SVGAGI come from the germline V gene. Trimming cost V 0 bases and J 0 bases, with 5 bases left between them. This CDR3 has 15 amino acids. CDR3 sequence: CASSYSFPNTGELFF. Here the CDR3 DNA reads TGTGCCAGCAGTTACTCGTTTCCGAACACCGGGGAGCTGTTTTTT.

This clonotype was counted at least ten times. The genes are TRBV5-5 and TRBJ1-3, with unresolved D. The CDR3 totals 15 residues. CDR1 and CDR2 from the germline V gene are SGHKS and YYEKEE (reference sequence). Between the trimmed V and J ends, which lost 3 bases and 0 bases, there was a span of 10 bases. The CDR3 protein is CASSSRTDSGNTIYF. The CDR3 DNA reads as TGTGCCAGCAGCTCTAGGACTGACTCTGGAAACACCATATATTTT.

The gene calls are TRBV25-1 and TRBJ1-4, with D perhaps matching TRBD1 (6 bases). Per the germline V gene, CDR1 is MGHDK and CDR2 is SYGVNS. The CDR3 has 14 residues. Trimming removed 7 bases at V and 1 base at J, with 10 bases between. In DNA form, the CDR3 reads TGTGCCAGCAACGAACAGGGAACTAATGAAAAACTGTTTTTT. Its protein product is CASNEQGTNEKLFF.

This clonotype occurred a few times. The chain combines TRBV6-2 or TRBV6-3 with TRBJ2-7; TRBD2 matches 10 bases. The CDR3 has 14 amino acids. V was clipped by 2 bases and J by 7 bases; unmatched bases: 5. Germline lookup yields CDR1 MNHEY and CDR2 SVGEGT. DNA for the CDR3: TGTGCCAGCAGTTACACTAGCGGGAAAAGAGAGCAGTACGTC. It translates to CASSYTSGKREQYV.

This clonotype was seen many times. This rearrangement joins TRBV6-5 to TRBJ2-1, with TRBD2 identical over 12 bases. The CDR3 covers 16 residues. CDR1 MNHEY and CDR2 SVGAGI come from the germline V gene. V shed 4 bases, J shed 5 bases, and the junction held 6 bases outside the gene matches. CDR3 residues: CASSLSSGGAHNEQFF. CDR3 DNA sequence: TGTGCCAGCAGTTTGTCTAGCGGGGGGGCCCACAATGAGCAGTTCTTC.

This clonotype has ten or more counts. V usage is TRBV23-1 and J usage is TRBJ2-5; D tentatively fits TRBD1 or TRBD2 (5 bases each). TRBV23-1 is marked as an open reading frame, function uncertain. Trimming left V 2 bases short and J 5 bases short, with 24 bases between. The CDR3 has 18 amino acids. The CDR3 region has the DNA TGCGCCAGCAGTCAACCGACCCATCGGGGCAGAGGTCAGGAGACCCAGTACTTC. This gives the protein CASSQPTHRGRGQETQYF.

Ten or more counts support this clonotype. The chain employs TRBV7-6 and TRBJ1-2; D is ambiguous. The germline V gene has CDR1 SGHVS and CDR2 FNYEAQ. V was trimmed by 0 bases and J by 5 bases, leaving 19 bases between them. The CDR3 loop spans 17 amino acids. The CDR3 region has the DNA TGTGCCAGCAGCTTAGCGGGAATCTCCACCCCTCCATATGGCTACACCTTC. Translating gives CASSLAGISTPPYGYTF.

The chain couples TRBV14 to TRBJ2-3; D unresolved. Trimming left V 1 base short and J 2 bases short, with 10 bases between. The CDR3 spans 15 residues. CDR1 and CDR2 from the germline V gene are SGHDN and FVKESK. CDR3 protein: CASSQGLLHTDTQYF. The CDR3 DNA reads as TGTGCCAGCAGCCAAGGACTCCTTCACACAGATACGCAGTATTTT.

This clonotype was recorded a few times. This sequence joins TRBV4-1 and TRBJ2-7; D might be TRBD1 or TRBD2, each matching 5 bases. Germline lookup yields CDR1 MGHRA and CDR2 YSYEKL. The CDR3 length is 14 residues. Deletions cut 4 bases from V and 4 bases from J, with 14 bases between. CDR3 sequence reads: CASSPVGEGYEQYF. The CDR3 DNA sequence: TGCGCCAGCAGCCCCGTGGGGGAAGGGTACGAGCAGTACTTC.